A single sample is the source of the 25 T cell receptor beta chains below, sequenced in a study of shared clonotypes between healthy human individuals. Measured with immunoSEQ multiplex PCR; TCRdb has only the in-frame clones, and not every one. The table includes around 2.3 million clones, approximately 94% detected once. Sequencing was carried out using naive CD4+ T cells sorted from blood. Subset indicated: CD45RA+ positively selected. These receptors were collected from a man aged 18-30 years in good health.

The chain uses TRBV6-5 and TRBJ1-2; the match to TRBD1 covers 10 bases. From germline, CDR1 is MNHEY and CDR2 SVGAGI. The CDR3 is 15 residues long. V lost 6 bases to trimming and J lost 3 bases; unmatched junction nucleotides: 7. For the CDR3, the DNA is TGTGCCAGCAGAACTACCGGGACAGGGGACTATGGCTACACCTTC. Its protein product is CASRTTGTGDYGYTF.

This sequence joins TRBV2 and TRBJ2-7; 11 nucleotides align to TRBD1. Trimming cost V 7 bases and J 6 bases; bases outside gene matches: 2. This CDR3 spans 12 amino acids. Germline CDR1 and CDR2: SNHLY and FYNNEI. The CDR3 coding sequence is TGTGCCAGCACCGGGACAGGGGGCGAGCAGTACTTC. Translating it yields CASTGTGGEQYF.

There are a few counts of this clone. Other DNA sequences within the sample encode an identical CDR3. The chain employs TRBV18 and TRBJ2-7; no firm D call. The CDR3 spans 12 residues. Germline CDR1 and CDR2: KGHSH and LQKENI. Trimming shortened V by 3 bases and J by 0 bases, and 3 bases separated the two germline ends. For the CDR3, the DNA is TGTGCCAGCTCACCCAACTCCTACGAGCAGTACTTC. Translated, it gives CASSPNSYEQYF.

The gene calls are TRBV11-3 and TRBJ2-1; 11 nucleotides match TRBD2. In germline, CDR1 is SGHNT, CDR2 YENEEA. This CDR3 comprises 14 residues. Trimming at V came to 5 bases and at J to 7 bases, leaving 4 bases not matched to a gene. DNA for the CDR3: TGTGCCAGCAGCCCTACTAGCGGGAGTAATGAGCAGTTCTTC. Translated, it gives CASSPTSGSNEQFF.

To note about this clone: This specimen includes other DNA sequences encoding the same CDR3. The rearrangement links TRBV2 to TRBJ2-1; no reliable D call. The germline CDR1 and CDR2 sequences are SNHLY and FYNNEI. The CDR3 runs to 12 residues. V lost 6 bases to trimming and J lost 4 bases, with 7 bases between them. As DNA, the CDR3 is TGTGCCAGCAGACCCGATTACAATGAGCAGTTCTTC. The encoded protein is CASRPDYNEQFF.

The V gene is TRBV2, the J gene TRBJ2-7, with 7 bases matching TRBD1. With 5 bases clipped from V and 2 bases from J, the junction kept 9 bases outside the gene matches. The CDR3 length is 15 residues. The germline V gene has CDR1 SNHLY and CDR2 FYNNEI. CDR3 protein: CASSSGTATTYEQYF. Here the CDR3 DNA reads TGTGCCAGCAGTTCCGGGACAGCAACCACCTACGAGCAGTACTTC. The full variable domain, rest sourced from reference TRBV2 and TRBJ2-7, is EPEVTQTPSHQVTQMGQEVILRCVPISNHLYFYWYRQILGQKVEFLVSFYNNEISEKSEIFDDQFSVERPDGSNFTLKIRSTKLEDSAMYFCASSSGTATTYEQYFGPGTRLTVT.

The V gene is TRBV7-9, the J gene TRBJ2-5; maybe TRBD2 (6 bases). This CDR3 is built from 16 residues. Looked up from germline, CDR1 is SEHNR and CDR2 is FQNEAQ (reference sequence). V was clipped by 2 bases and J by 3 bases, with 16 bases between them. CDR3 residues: CASSLSRSSEKETQYF. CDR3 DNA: TGTGCCAGCAGCTTATCGAGGTCTAGCGAAAAAGAGACCCAGTACTTC. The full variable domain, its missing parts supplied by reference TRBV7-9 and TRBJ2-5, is DTGVSQNPRHKITKRGQNVTFRCDPISEHNRLYWYRQTLGQGPEFLTYFQNEAQLEKSRLLSDRFSAERPKGSFSTLEIQRTEQGDSAMYLCASSLSRSSEKETQYFGPGTRLLVL.

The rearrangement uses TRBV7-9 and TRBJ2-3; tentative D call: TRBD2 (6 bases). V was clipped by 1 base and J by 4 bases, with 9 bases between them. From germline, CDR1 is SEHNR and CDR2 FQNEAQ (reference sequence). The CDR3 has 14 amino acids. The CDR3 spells CASSLVGGSDTQYF. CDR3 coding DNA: TGTGCCAGCAGCTTAGTTGGAGGGTCAGATACGCAGTATTTT.

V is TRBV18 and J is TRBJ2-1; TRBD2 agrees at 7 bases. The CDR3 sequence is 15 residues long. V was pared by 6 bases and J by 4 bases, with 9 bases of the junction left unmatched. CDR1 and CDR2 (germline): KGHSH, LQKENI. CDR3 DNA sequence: TGTGCCAGCTCCTACCAGGGAGCGGGATACAATGAGCAGTTCTTC. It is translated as CASSYQGAGYNEQFF. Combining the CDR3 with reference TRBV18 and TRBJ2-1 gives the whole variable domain NAGVMQNPRHLVRRRGQEARLRCSPMKGHSHVYWYRQLPEEGLKFMVYLQKENIIDESGMPKERFSAEFPKEGPSILRIQQVVRGDSAAYFCASSYQGAGYNEQFFGPGTRLTVL.

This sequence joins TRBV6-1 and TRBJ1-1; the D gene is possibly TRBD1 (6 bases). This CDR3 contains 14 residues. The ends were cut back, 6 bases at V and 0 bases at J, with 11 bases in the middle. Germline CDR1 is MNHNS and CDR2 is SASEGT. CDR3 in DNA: TGTGCCAGCAGGACAGGAAGGATGAACACTGAAGCTTTCTTT. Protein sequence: CASRTGRMNTEAFF.

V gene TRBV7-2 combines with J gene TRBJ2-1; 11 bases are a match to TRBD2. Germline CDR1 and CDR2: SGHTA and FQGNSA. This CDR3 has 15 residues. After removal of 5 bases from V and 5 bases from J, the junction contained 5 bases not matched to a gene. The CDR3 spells CASSDSGRGNNEQFF. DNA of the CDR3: TGTGCCAGCAGCGATAGCGGGAGGGGGAACAATGAGCAGTTCTTC. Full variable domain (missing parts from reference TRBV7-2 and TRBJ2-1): GAGVSQSPSNKVTEKGKDVELRCDPISGHTALYWYRQSLGQGLEFLIYFQGNSAPDKSGLPSDRFSAERTGGSVSTLTIQRTQQEDSAVYLCASSDSGRGNNEQFFGPGTRLTVL.

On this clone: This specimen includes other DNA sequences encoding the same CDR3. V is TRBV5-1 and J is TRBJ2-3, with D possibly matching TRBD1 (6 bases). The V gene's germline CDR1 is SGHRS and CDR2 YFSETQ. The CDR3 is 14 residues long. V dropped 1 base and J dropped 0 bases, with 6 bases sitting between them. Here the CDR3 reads CASSLTGSTDTQYF. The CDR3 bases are TGCGCCAGCAGCTTGACAGGGAGCACAGATACGCAGTATTTT.

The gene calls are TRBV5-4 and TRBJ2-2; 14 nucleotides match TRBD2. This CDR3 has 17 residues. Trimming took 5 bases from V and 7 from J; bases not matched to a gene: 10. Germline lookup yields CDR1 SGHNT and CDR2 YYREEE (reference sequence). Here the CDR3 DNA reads TGTGCCAGCAGTAGAGGACTAGCGGGGGGTTTAGGCGGGGAGCTGTTTTTT. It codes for CASSRGLAGGLGGELFF.

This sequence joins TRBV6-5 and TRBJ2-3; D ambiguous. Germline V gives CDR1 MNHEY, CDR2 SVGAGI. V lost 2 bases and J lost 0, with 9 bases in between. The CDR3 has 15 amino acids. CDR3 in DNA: TGTGCCAGCAGTTACGGTTCGGCTAGCACAGATACGCAGTATTTT. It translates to CASSYGSASTDTQYF.

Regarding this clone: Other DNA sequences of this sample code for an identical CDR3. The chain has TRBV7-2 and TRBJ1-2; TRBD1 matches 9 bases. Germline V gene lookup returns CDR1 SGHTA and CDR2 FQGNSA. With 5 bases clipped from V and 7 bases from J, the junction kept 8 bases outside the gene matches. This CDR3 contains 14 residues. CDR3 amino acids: CASSPRTGEGGYTF. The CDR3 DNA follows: TGTGCCAGCAGCCCCCGGACAGGGGAGGGTGGCTACACCTTC.

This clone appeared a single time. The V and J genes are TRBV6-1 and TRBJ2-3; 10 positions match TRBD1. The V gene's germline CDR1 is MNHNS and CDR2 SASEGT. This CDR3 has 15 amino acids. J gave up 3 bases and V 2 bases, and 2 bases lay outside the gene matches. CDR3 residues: CASSEKGQGTDTQYF. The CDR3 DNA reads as TGTGCCAGCAGTGAAAAGGGACAGGGGACAGATACGCAGTATTTT.

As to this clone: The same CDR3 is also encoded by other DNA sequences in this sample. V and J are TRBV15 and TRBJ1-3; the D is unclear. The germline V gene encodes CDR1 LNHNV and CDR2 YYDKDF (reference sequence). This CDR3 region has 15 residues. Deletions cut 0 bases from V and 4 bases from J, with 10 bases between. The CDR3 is CATSRDRAGGNTIYF. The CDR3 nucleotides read TGTGCCACCAGCAGAGATCGAGCGGGAGGAAACACCATATATTTT.

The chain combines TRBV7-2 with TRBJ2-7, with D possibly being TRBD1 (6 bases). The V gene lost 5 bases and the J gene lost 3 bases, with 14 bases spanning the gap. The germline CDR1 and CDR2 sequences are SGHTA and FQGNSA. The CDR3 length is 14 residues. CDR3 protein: CASSADSAIYEQYF. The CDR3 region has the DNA TGTGCCAGCAGCGCGGACAGTGCCATCTACGAGCAGTACTTC.

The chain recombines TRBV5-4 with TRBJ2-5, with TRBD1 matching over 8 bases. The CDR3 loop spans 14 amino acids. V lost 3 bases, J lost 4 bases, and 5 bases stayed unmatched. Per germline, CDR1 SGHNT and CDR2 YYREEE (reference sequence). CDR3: CASSSGQGRETQYF. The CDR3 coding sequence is TGTGCCAGCAGCTCTGGACAGGGACGAGAGACCCAGTACTTC.

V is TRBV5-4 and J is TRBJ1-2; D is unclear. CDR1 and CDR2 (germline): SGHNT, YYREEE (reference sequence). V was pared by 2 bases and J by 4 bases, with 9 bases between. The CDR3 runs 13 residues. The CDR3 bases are TGTGCCAGCAGCTTCGACATCCGCTATGGCTACACCTTC. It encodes CASSFDIRYGYTF.

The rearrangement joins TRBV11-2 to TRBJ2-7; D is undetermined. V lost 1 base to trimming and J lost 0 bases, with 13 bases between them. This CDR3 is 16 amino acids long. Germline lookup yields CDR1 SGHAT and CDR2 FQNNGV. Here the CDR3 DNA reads TGTGCCAGCAGCTTAGTTGGTGGGAAGGACTCCTACGAGCAGTACTTC. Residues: CASSLVGGKDSYEQYF.

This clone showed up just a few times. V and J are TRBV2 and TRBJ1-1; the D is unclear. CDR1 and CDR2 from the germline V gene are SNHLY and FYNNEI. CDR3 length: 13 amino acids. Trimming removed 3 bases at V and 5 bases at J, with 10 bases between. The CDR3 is CASSDVARTEAFF. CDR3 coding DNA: TGTGCCAGCAGTGACGTGGCGCGGACTGAAGCTTTCTTT.

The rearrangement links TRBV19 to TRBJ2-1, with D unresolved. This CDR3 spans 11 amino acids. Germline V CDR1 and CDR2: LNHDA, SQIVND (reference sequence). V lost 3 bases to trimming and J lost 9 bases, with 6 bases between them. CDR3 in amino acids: CASSIRGEQFF. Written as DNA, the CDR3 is TGTGCCAGTAGTATTCGAGGTGAGCAGTTCTTC.

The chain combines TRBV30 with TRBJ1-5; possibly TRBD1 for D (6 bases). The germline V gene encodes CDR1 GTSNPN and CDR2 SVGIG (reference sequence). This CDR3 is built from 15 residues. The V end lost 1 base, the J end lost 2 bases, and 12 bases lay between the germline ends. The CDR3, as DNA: TGTGCCTGGAGTGCACCCCGGACAGGCAATCAGCCCCAGCATTTT. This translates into CAWSAPRTGNQPQHF.

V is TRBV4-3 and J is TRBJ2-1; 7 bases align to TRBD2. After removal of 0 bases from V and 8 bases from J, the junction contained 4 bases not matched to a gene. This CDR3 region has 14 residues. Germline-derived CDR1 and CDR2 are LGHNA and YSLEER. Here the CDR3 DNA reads TGCGCCAGCAGCCAAGAGACTAGCATCTATGAGCAGTTCTTC. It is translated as CASSQETSIYEQFF.